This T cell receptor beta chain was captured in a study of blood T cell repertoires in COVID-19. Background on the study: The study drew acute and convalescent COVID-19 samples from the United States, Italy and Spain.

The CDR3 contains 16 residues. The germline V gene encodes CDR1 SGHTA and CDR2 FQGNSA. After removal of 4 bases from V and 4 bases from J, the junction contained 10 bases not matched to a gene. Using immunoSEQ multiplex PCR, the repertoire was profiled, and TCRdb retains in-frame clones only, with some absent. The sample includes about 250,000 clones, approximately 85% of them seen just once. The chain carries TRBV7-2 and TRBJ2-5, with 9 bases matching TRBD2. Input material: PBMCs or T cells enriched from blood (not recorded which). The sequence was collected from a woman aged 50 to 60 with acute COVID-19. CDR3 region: CASSSSSGGLIETQYF. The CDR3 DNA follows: TGTGCCAGCAGCTCTAGTAGCGGGGGCCTAATAGAGACCCAGTACTTC.